This entry lists 3 T cell receptor beta chains sequenced from one sample in a study of T cells in Graves' hyperthyroidism and ophthalmopathy. Regions amplified from RNA transcripts were the TCR beta CDR3 regions. RT-PCR in the first round (using the HTBI primer set) targeted the TCR CDR3. TCRdb used MiXCR to reprocess the multiplex PCR reads, holding one entry per CDR3 protein. The table records about 560,000 distinct CDR3 sequences, 16% of them present only once. Sequences were obtained from blood. Receptors were obtained from a woman younger than 30 with Graves' hyperthyroidism.

This clonotype was seen only a few times. The rearrangement joins TRBV4-1 to TRBJ2-5, with TRBD2 identical over 9 bases. This CDR3 is 16 amino acids long. V lost 5 bases to trimming and J lost 3 bases; unmatched junction nucleotides: 10. From germline, CDR1 is MGHRA and CDR2 YSYEKL. The CDR3 region has the DNA TGCGCCAGCAGCTCAAGACTAGCGGTCGCCAAAGAGACCCAGTACTTC. Its protein is CASSSRLAVAKETQYF.

This clonotype has at least ten counts. The chain links TRBV12-3 or TRBV12-4 to TRBJ1-4; D gene uncertain. The CDR3 consists of 16 residues. Trimming took off 0 bases at V and 7 bases at J, with 15 bases between the two ends. CDR3 nucleotides: TGTGCCAGCAGTTTAGCTAAGCGGGTCTGGGGTGAAAAACTGTTTTTT. It codes for CASSLAKRVWGEKLFF.

This clonotype was seen a handful of times. The chain is built from TRBV7-2 and TRBJ2-3; a weak D match, TRBD2 (5 bases). CDR1 is SGHTA, CDR2 FQGNSA, per germline. This CDR3 comprises 15 residues. Trimming shortened V by 1 base and J by 5 bases, and 13 bases separated the two germline ends. CDR3 in amino acids: CASSLGGGQGDTQYF. CDR3 DNA sequence: TGTGCCAGCAGCTTAGGCGGCGGGCAAGGAGATACGCAGTATTTT.